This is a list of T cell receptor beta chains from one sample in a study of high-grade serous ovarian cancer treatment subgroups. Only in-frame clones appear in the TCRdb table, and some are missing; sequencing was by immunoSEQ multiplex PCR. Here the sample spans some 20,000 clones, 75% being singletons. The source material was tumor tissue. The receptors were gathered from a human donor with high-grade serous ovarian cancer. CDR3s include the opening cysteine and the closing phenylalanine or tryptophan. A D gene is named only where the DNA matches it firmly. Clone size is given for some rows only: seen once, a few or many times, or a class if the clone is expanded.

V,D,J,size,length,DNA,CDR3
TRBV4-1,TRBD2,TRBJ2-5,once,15,TGCGCCAGCAGCCCGGTACCTAGCGGCCAAGAGACCCAGTACTTC,CASSPVPSGQETQYF
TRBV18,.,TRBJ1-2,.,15,TGTGCCAGCTCGGACCAGGGAAAGGGGCCCTATGGCTACACCTTC,CASSDQGKGPYGYTF
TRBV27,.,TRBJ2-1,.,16,TGTGCCAGCAGTGCCAAGGGGGGGGCTTACTACAATGAGCAGTTCTTC,CASSAKGGAYYNEQFF
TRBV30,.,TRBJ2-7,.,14,TGTGCCTGGAGTCGGGGAGGCGGTTTCTACGAGCAGTACTTC,CAWSRGGGFYEQYF
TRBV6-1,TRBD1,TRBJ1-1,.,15,TGTGCCAGCAGCTTATTTCAGGGGGCTAGCACTGAAGCTTTCTTT,CASSLFQGASTEAFF
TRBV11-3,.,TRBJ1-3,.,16,TGTGCCAGCAGCCCAAGTCCCATGGGAGGTGGAAACACCATATATTTT,CASSPSPMGGGNTIYF
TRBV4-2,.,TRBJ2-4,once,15,TGTGCCAGCAGCCAAGATCGAGGGAGTGGTAACATTCAGTACTTC,CASSQDRGSGNIQYF
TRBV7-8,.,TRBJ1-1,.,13,TGTGCCAGCAGCGACCGGGTGGGGGGACAAGCTTTCTTT,CASSDRVGGQAFF
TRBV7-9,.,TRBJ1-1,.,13,TGTGCCAGCAGCTTAACGGCGAACACTGAAGCTTTCTTT,CASSLTANTEAFF
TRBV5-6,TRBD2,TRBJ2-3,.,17,TGTGCCAGCAGCCACCGACTAGCGGGAGGGCCGACAGATACGCAGTATTTT,CASSHRLAGGPTDTQYF
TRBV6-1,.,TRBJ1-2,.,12,TGTGCCAGCTCCGAAGTTAACTATGGCTACACCTTC,CASSEVNYGYTF